Below are 9 T cell receptor beta chains sequenced from a single sample in a study of blood T cells in healthy people across ages. Through a sample-barcoded 5' primer and a J-beta primer mix, a second PCR was run for 7 to 11 cycles. TCRdb re-analysed the 5' RACE reads in MiXCR, keeping a single row per CDR3 protein. The sample consists of approximately 730,000 distinct CDR3 sequences, about 42% of them appearing once. Sequenced sample: blood. The receptors were gathered from a woman aged 60-70 years in good health.

V is TRBV12-3 or TRBV12-4 and J is TRBJ1-1, with 8 positions matching TRBD1. After removal of 3 bases from V and 4 bases from J, the junction contained 4 bases not matched to a gene. CDR3 length: 14 amino acids. The DNA for the CDR3 is TGTGCCAGCAGTTTTAGGGACAGGTCCACTGAAGCTTTCTTT. This codes for CASSFRDRSTEAFF.

The chain uses TRBV28 and TRBJ2-5, with D perhaps matching TRBD2 (6 bases). This CDR3 is built from 15 residues. V was shortened by 5 bases and J by 2 bases, with 15 bases between the two germline ends. Germline assignment: CDR1 MDHEN and CDR2 SYDVKM. The DNA for the CDR3 is TGTGCCAGCAGTCCCCTGGCGGGAAGACAAGAGACCCAGTACTTC. This sequence encodes CASSPLAGRQETQYF.

This clonotype was recorded many times. J is TRBJ2-4 and V is TRBV7-2; 8 nucleotides match TRBD1. Unmatched junction bases numbered 0, after V lost 0 bases and J lost 5 bases. The CDR3 consists of 14 residues. Germline V CDR1 and CDR2: SGHTA, FQGNSA. The CDR3 protein is CASSLAQGENIQYF. The CDR3 region has the DNA TGTGCCAGCAGCTTAGCACAGGGGGAAAACATTCAGTACTTC.

This clonotype was counted many times. V is TRBV14 and J is TRBJ2-5; 7 positions agree with TRBD1. V lost 3 bases to trimming and J lost 7 bases; unmatched junction nucleotides: 8. Germline loops: CDR1 SGHDN, CDR2 FVKESK. This CDR3 comprises 14 residues. CDR3 in DNA: TGTGCCAGCAGCCAGCATGGGACAGAAGGGACCCAGTACTTC. Its translation: CASSQHGTEGTQYF. The complete variable domain, with remaining parts taken from reference TRBV14 and TRBJ2-5, reads EAGVTQFPSHSVIEKGQTVTLRCDPISGHDNLYWYRRVMGKEIKFLLHFVKESKQDESGMPNNRFLAERTGGTYSTLKVQPAELEDSGVYFCASSQHGTEGTQYFGPGTRLLVL.

A remark on this clonotype: Sequence at one end of the junction differs from germline and may be a read error. The chain has TRBV18 and TRBJ1-5, with 9 bases aligning to TRBD1. Germline values: CDR1 KGHSH, CDR2 LQKENI. The CDR3 extends over 15 amino acids. CDR3 coding DNA: TGTGCCAGCTCAGATAAAACAGGGGGCAAGCAGCCCCAGCATTTT. It specifies CASSDKTGGKQPQHF.

This rearrangement joins TRBV28 to TRBJ2-5, with D maybe TRBD1 (5 bases). The CDR3 length is 14 residues. Looked up from germline, CDR1 is MDHEN and CDR2 is SYDVKM. The V end lost 1 base, the J end lost 5 bases, and 11 bases lay between the germline ends. DNA of the CDR3: TGTGCCAGCAGTTTATCAGGGCACGGGGAGACCCAGTACTTC. Translating it yields CASSLSGHGETQYF.

At least ten counts were recorded for this clonotype. The chain recombines TRBV6-2 or TRBV6-3 with TRBJ2-7; D ambiguous. Looked up from germline, CDR1 is MNHEY and CDR2 is SVGEGT. Trimming stripped 6 bases from V and 4 bases from J, with 7 bases between. This CDR3 spans 11 amino acids. In nucleotides, the CDR3 is TGTGCCAGCAGAGACCATTACGAGCAGTACTTC. This sequence encodes CASRDHYEQYF.

The chain carries TRBV9 and TRBJ2-2; D perhaps matches TRBD2 (6 bases). Germline lookup yields CDR1 SGDLS and CDR2 YYNGEE. Trimming took 1 base from V and 7 from J, leaving 11 bases between them. The CDR3 covers 14 residues. In DNA, the CDR3 is TGTGCCAGCAGCGTACAAGCGGGTAACGGGGAGCTGTTTTTT. It encodes CASSVQAGNGELFF.

This clonotype was found a few times. Here the CDR3 DNA reads TGCAGCGTTGTGGACGGACAGGGGTTTGGAAACACCATATATTTT. Translating it yields CSVVDGQGFGNTIYF. The J gene is TRBJ1-3, the V gene TRBV29-1; 9 positions agree with TRBD1. Unmatched junction bases numbered 7, after V lost 4 bases and J lost 3 bases. This CDR3 comprises 15 residues. Germline CDR1 reads SQVTM; CDR2 reads ANQGSEA.